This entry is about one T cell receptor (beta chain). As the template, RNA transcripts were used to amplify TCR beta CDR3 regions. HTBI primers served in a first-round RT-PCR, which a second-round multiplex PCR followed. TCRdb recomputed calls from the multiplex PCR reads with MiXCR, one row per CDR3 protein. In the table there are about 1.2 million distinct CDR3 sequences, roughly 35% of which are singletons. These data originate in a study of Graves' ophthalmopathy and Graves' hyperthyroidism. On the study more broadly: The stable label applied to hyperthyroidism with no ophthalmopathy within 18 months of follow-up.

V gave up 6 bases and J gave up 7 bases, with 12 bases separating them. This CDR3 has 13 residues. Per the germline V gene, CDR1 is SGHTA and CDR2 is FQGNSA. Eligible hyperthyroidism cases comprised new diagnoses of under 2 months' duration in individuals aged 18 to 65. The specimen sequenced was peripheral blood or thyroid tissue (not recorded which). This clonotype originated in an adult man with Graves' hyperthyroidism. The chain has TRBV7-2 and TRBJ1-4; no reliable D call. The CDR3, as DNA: TGTGCCAGCAGTCCAGAGGACCTTGAAAAACTGTTTTTT. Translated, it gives CASSPEDLEKLFF.